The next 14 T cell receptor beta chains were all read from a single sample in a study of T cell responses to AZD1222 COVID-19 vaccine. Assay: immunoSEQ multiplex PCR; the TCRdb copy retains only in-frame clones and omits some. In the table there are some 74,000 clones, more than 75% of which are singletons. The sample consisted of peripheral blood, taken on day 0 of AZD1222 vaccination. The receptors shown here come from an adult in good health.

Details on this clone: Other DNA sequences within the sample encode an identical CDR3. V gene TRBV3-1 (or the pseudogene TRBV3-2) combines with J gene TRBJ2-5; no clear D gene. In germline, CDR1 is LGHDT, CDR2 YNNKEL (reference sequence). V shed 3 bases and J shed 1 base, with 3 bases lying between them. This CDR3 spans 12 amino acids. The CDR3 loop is CASSQSQETQYF. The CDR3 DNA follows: TGTGCCAGCAGCCAGAGCCAAGAGACCCAGTACTTC.

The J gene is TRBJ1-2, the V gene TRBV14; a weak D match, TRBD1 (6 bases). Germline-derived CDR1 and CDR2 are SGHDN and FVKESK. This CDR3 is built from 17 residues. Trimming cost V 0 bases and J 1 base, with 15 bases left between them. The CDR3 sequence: CASSQDGGSLFNYGYTF. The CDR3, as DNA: TGTGCCAGCAGCCAAGATGGGGGCTCTCTATTTAACTATGGCTACACCTTC.

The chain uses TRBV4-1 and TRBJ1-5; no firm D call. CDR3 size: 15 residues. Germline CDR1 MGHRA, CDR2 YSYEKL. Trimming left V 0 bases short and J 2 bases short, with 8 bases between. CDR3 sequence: CASSQDAARNQPQHF. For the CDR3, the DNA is TGCGCCAGCAGCCAAGATGCGGCGCGCAATCAGCCCCAGCATTTT.

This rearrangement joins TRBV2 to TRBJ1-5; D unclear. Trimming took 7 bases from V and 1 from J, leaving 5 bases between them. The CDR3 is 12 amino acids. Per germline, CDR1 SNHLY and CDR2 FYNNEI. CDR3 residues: CASKTSNQPQHF. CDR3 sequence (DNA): TGTGCCAGCAAGACCAGCAATCAGCCCCAGCATTTT.

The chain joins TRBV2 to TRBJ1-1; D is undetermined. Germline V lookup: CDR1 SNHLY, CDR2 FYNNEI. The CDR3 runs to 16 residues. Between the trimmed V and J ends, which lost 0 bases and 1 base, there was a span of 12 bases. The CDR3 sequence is CASSEALGSRNTEAFF. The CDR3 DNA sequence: TGTGCCAGCAGTGAAGCGCTGGGTTCAAGGAACACTGAAGCTTTCTTT.

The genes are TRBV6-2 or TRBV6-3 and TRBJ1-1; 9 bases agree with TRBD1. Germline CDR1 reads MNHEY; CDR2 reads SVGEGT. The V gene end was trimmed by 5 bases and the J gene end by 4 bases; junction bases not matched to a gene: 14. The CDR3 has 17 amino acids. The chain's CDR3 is CASSKTGGARLGTEAFF. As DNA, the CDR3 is TGTGCCAGCAGTAAAACAGGGGGCGCGAGACTTGGCACTGAAGCTTTCTTT.

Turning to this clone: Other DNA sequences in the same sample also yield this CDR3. CDR3 nucleotide sequence: TGTGCCAGCTCACCCGATGGGCGGACTGAAGCTTTCTTT. Translation gives CASSPDGRTEAFF. The rearrangement uses TRBV18 and TRBJ1-1; D is ambiguous. Trimming shortened V by 3 bases and J by 5 bases, and 10 bases separated the two germline ends. The CDR3 covers 13 residues. Per the germline V gene, CDR1 is KGHSH and CDR2 is LQKENI.

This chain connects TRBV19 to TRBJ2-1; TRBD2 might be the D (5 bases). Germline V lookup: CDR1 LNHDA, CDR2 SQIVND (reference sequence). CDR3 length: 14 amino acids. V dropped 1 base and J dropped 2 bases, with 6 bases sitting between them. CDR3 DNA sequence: TGTGCCAGTAGTATAGGAGGGACCTACAATGAGCAGTTCTTC. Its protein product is CASSIGGTYNEQFF. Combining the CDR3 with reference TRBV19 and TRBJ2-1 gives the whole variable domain DGGITQSPKYLFRKEGQNVTLSCEQNLNHDAMYWYRQDPGQGLRLIYYSQIVNDFQKGDIAEGYSVSREKKESFPLTVTSAQKNPTAFYLCASSIGGTYNEQFFGPGTRLTVL.

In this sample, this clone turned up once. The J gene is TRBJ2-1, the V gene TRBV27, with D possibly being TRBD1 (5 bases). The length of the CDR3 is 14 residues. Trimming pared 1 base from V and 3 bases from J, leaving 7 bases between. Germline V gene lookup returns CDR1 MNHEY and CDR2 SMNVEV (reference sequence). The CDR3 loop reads CASSLYDSYNEQFF. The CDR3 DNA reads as TGTGCCAGCAGTTTATACGACAGCTACAATGAGCAGTTCTTC.

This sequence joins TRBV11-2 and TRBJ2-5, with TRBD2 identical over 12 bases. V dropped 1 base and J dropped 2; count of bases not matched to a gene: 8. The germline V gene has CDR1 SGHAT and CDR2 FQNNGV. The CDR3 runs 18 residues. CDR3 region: CASSLGGLAGRPQETQYF. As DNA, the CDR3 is TGTGCCAGCAGCTTAGGAGGACTAGCGGGGCGACCGCAAGAGACCCAGTACTTC.

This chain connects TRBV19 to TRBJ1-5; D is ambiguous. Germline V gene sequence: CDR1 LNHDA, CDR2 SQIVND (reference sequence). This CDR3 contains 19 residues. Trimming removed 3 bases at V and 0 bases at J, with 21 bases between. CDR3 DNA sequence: TGTGCCAGTAGTATCGGTGTCTGGCAGCATCAGTATAGCAATCAGCCCCAGCATTTT. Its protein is CASSIGVWQHQYSNQPQHF. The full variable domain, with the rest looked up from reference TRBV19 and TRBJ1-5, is DGGITQSPKYLFRKEGQNVTLSCEQNLNHDAMYWYRQDPGQGLRLIYYSQIVNDFQKGDIAEGYSVSREKKESFPLTVTSAQKNPTAFYLCASSIGVWQHQYSNQPQHFGDGTRLSIL.

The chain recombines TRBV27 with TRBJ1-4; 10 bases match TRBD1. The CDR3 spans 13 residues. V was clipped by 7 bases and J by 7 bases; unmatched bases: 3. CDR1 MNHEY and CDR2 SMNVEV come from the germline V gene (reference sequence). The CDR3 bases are TGTGCCAGCATGAGGGACAGGGGTGAAAAACTGTTTTTT. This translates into CASMRDRGEKLFF.

The CDR3 DNA reads as TGTGCCGGAGAAACAGACGGGAACACTGAAGCTTTCTTT. The encoded protein is CAGETDGNTEAFF. The rearrangement uses TRBV7-9 and TRBJ1-1; D uncertain. Trimming removed 11 bases at V and 1 base at J, with 14 bases between. This CDR3 has 13 amino acids. Germline values: CDR1 SEHNR, CDR2 FQNEAQ (reference sequence).

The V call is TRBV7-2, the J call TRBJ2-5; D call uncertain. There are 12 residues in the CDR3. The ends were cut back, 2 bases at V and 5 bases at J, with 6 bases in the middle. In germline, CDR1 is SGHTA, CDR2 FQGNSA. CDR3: CASSLIGETQYF. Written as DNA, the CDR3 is TGTGCCAGCAGCTTAATTGGGGAGACCCAGTACTTC.